The 12 T cell receptor beta chains given below trace back to one sample, sequenced in a study of naive and memory T cell subsets. Overall study findings and caveats: Possibly reflecting memory cells re-expressing CD45RA, a few larger clonotypes occurred in naive repertoires, especially CD8.

The beta constant-region primer was an equimolar mix of two oligonucleotides covering TRBC1 and TRBC2. Nested alpha and beta constant-region primers with the SP2 primer drove four PCR rounds on ligated cDNA. TCRdb passed the UMI-ligation and nested PCR reads through MiXCR, listing each CDR3 protein once. The sample shows about 150,000 distinct CDR3 sequences, roughly 22% of them seen only once. No antigens are known for them. Specimen: naive CD4+ T cells from blood. The receptor set was obtained from a human donor in good health.

The chain links TRBV10-3 to TRBJ2-7, with no clear D. V was cut by 3 bases and J by 1 base, with 10 bases left in between. Germline CDR1 reads ENHRY; CDR2 reads SYGVKD. The CDR3 length is 14 residues. CDR3 protein: CAISENDGSYEQYF. As DNA, the CDR3 is TGTGCCATCAGTGAAAACGACGGTTCCTACGAGCAGTACTTC.

The gene calls are TRBV27 and TRBJ2-7, with TRBD2 identical over 11 bases. Trimming cost V 7 bases and J 9 bases; bases outside gene matches: 17. This CDR3 is 16 amino acids long. Germline-derived CDR1 and CDR2 are MNHEY and SMNVEV (reference sequence). CDR3 DNA: TGTGCCAGCACCGACCGGGCTAGCGGGAGGACTCAAGGGCAGTACTTC. Protein: CASTDRASGRTQGQYF.

This clonotype was seen ten or more times. The chain recombines TRBV3-1 with TRBJ2-5, with D perhaps matching TRBD1 (5 bases). V lost 0 bases and J 9 bases, leaving 11 bases between the germline ends. The CDR3 runs to 13 residues. Germline V gene data show CDR1 as LGHDT and CDR2 as YNNKEL (reference sequence). The CDR3 DNA is TGTGCCAGCAGCCAAGAGAGGAGCAGGGCCCAGTACTTC. Translated: CASSQERSRAQYF.

The chain links TRBV11-2 to TRBJ2-5; the D gene is possibly TRBD2 (6 bases). Trimming stripped 5 bases from V and 5 bases from J, with 12 bases between. The CDR3 is 13 residues long. From germline, CDR1 is SGHAT and CDR2 FQNNGV. The chain's CDR3 is CASSTGLPETQYF. CDR3 DNA: TGTGCCAGCAGCACGGGACTCCCGGAGACCCAGTACTTC. The full variable domain, with the rest looked up from reference TRBV11-2 and TRBJ2-5, is EAGVAQSPRYKIIEKRQSVAFWCNPISGHATLYWYQQILGQGPKLLIQFQNNGVVDDSQLPKDRFSAERLKGVDSTLKIQPAKLEDSAVYLCASSTGLPETQYFGPGTRLLVL.

This chain links TRBV29-1 with TRBJ2-7, with a weak D call TRBD2 (7 bases). The CDR3 has 15 amino acids. Germline lookup yields CDR1 SQVTM and CDR2 ANQGSEA. V was cut by 4 bases and J by 4 bases, with 20 bases left in between. The CDR3 bases are TGCAGCGTTGGCGAGAAGGGGGGGGTTCCTTACGAGCAGTACTTC. This gives the protein CSVGEKGGVPYEQYF.

The chain links TRBV19 to TRBJ2-7; TRBD1 aligns across 12 bases. The V gene end was trimmed by 5 bases and the J gene end by 4 bases; junction bases not matched to a gene: 6. CDR3 length: 15 residues. Per germline, CDR1 LNHDA and CDR2 SQIVND (reference sequence). This CDR3 reads CASSSGTGGGYEQYF. CDR3 coding DNA: TGTGCCAGTAGTTCCGGGACAGGGGGCGGTTACGAGCAGTACTTC.

This clonotype was recorded a few times. The V and J genes are TRBV18 and TRBJ1-1; D not resolved. V was pared by 5 bases and J by 1 base, with 14 bases between. The CDR3 contains 15 residues. Germline CDR1 and CDR2: KGHSH and LQKENI. The CDR3 reads CASSSLQAPNTEAFF. DNA for the CDR3: TGTGCCAGCTCATCCCTTCAGGCCCCGAACACTGAAGCTTTCTTT.

This CDR3 reads CASSLSKLQRAGYTF. Here the CDR3 DNA reads TGTGCCAGCAGTTTATCAAAGCTACAAAGGGCGGGCTACACCTTC. This sequence joins TRBV28 and TRBJ1-2; no reliable D call. Germline CDR1 is MDHEN and CDR2 is SYDVKM. Trimming took 1 base from V and 8 from J, leaving 17 bases between them. The CDR3 length is 15 residues.

The CDR3 nucleotides are TGCAGTGCTCAAAGGGGTGACACTGAAGCTTTCTTT. Amino acids: CSAQRGDTEAFF. This chain uses TRBV20-1 with TRBJ1-1, with a weak D call TRBD1 (5 bases). There are 12 residues in the CDR3. Germline V gene lookup returns CDR1 DFQATT and CDR2 SNEGSKA (reference sequence). Trimming removed 5 bases at V and 3 bases at J, with 10 bases between.

This clonotype was recorded at least ten times. CDR3 region: CAWSLDSNQPQHF. In DNA form, the CDR3 reads TGTGCCTGGAGTTTAGATAGCAATCAGCCCCAGCATTTT. The chain uses TRBV30 and TRBJ1-5; D not resolved. The CDR3 sequence is 13 residues long. Trimming stripped 2 bases from V and 0 bases from J, with 5 bases between. The germline gives CDR1 GTSNPN, CDR2 SVGIG (reference sequence).

The chain joins TRBV20-1 to TRBJ2-1; D unresolved. Germline CDR1 reads DFQATT; CDR2 reads SNEGSKA (reference sequence). The germline V and J ends were trimmed by 0 bases and 6 bases, with 12 bases remaining between them. The CDR3 extends over 14 amino acids. The CDR3 DNA reads TGCAGTGCTAGAGATGTGGGCATGCGCAATGAGCAGTTCTTC. Translated, it gives CSARDVGMRNEQFF.

This chain joins TRBV6-6 and TRBJ2-1; D is unresolved. The CDR3 consists of 18 residues. CDR1 and CDR2 from the germline V gene are MNHNY and SVGAGI (reference sequence). Trimming took 2 bases from V and 3 from J, leaving 20 bases between them. CDR3 sequence: CASSYAAELSPVYNEQFF. CDR3 nucleotide sequence: TGTGCCAGCAGTTACGCGGCGGAACTTTCGCCGGTCTACAATGAGCAGTTCTTC.